A single sample is the source of the 14 T cell receptor beta chains below, sequenced in a study of human T cells and chemical hapten exposure. TCRdb re-called the RACE reads with MiXCR, one entry per CDR3 protein. The sample has about 160,000 distinct CDR3 sequences; around a quarter are singletons. Time point here: patch test 3, about 24 weeks after DPC sensitization. Stated treatment: therapeutic diphenylcyclopropenone sensitization with weekly scalp DPC. The sample in question was whole blood, obtained in connection with sensitization to the hapten diphenylcyclopropenone (DPC). Receptors were obtained from a woman between 18 and 30 years old with alopecia areata. Some clones in this sample may be carry-over from other donors' samples.

V and J are TRBV4-1 and TRBJ2-7; D not certain. This CDR3 has 14 residues. V lost 0 bases and J lost 2, with 8 bases in between. Germline V gene data show CDR1 as MGHRA and CDR2 as YSYEKL. The CDR3 nucleotides are TGCGCCAGCAGCCAAGACCCCCGGGCCTACGAGCAGTACTTC. It yields the protein CASSQDPRAYEQYF.

In this sample, this clonotype turned up a few times. The V and J genes are TRBV7-2 and TRBJ1-2; a weak D match, TRBD1 (5 bases). Germline V gene sequence: CDR1 SGHTA, CDR2 FQGNSA. The CDR3 totals 14 residues. V shed 5 bases and J shed 2 bases, with 12 bases lying between them. CDR3 protein: CASSRGAANYGYTF. The CDR3 DNA reads as TGTGCCAGCAGCCGAGGGGCCGCCAACTATGGCTACACCTTC.

This clonotype was counted only a few times. The chain uses TRBV15 and TRBJ2-1, with 11 bases that match TRBD2. V dropped 1 base and J dropped 6; count of bases not matched to a gene: 5. The CDR3 is made up of 16 amino acids. Germline V gives CDR1 LNHNV, CDR2 YYDKDF (reference sequence). The DNA of the CDR3 is TGTGCCACCAGCAGAGTACTAGCGGGAGAGGGCAATGAGCAGTTCTTC. Its protein is CATSRVLAGEGNEQFF.

The chain recombines TRBV6-2 or TRBV6-3 with TRBJ2-7; D may correspond to TRBD1 or TRBD2 (5 bases each). V lost 8 bases to trimming and J lost 5 bases, with 13 bases between them. From germline, CDR1 is MNHEY and CDR2 SVGEGT. This CDR3 has 12 residues. CDR3 protein: CASSLEGHEQYF. Written as DNA, the CDR3 is TGTGCCAGCTCACTAGAGGGGCACGAGCAGTACTTC.

This clonotype was found a few times. The chain joins TRBV29-1 to TRBJ1-1; TRBD1 aligns across 7 bases. Trimming cost V 7 bases and J 1 base; bases outside gene matches: 3. Germline lookup yields CDR1 SQVTM and CDR2 ANQGSEA. This CDR3 is built from 12 residues. CDR3 DNA sequence: TGCAGCGGCAGACAGGGGAACACTGAAGCTTTCTTT. Protein sequence: CSGRQGNTEAFF.

This clonotype was recorded many times. The chain links TRBV3-1 to TRBJ1-5; perhaps TRBD1 as D (5 bases). CDR1 is LGHDT, CDR2 YNNKEL, per germline (reference sequence). This CDR3 is built from 13 residues. Trimming cost V 1 base and J 4 bases, with 5 bases left between them. The CDR3 here is CASSQGGNQPQHF. The DNA of the CDR3 is TGTGCCAGCAGCCAAGGGGGGAATCAGCCCCAGCATTTT.

This clonotype was recorded a few times. The chain has TRBV6-4 and TRBJ1-1, with TRBD1 identical over 8 bases. Trimming cost V 6 bases and J 0 bases; bases outside gene matches: 3. In germline, CDR1 is MRHNA, CDR2 SNTAGT. The CDR3 is 14 residues long. CDR3 in amino acids: CASRRTGMNTEAFF. The CDR3 nucleotides are TGTGCCAGCAGAAGGACAGGGATGAACACTGAAGCTTTCTTT.

This chain uses TRBV27 with TRBJ2-1; D is undetermined. Germline values: CDR1 MNHEY, CDR2 SMNVEV (reference sequence). V was clipped by 0 bases and J by 4 bases, with 16 bases between them. There are 17 residues in the CDR3. For the CDR3, the DNA is TGTGCCAGCAGTTTATCGAGCTACTCCTCTTGGTACAATGAGCAGTTCTTC. Protein: CASSLSSYSSWYNEQFF.

A few counts support this clonotype. The chain combines TRBV9 with TRBJ1-2; D ambiguous. The CDR3 contains 15 residues. V gave up 0 bases and J gave up 0 bases, with 9 bases separating them. Germline V gene lookup returns CDR1 SGDLS and CDR2 YYNGEE. CDR3 sequence reads: CASSVAGITNYGYTF. CDR3 nucleotides: TGTGCCAGCAGCGTAGCGGGGATAACTAACTATGGCTACACCTTC.

The chain recombines TRBV7-2 with TRBJ2-3, with TRBD1 as a possible D gene (5 bases). V was shortened by 6 bases and J by 0 bases, with 16 bases between the two germline ends. The germline CDR1 and CDR2 sequences are SGHTA and FQGNSA. The length of the CDR3 is 16 residues. Here the CDR3 DNA reads TGTGCCAGCAGACAAAATCAGGGTTTAAGCACAGATACGCAGTATTTT. Amino acid sequence: CASRQNQGLSTDTQYF.

The rearrangement uses TRBV4-1 and TRBJ2-7; D is unresolved. The CDR3 is 15 amino acids. The germline V gene encodes CDR1 MGHRA and CDR2 YSYEKL. The V gene lost 3 bases and the J gene lost 3 bases, with 15 bases spanning the gap. The CDR3 DNA reads as TGCGCCAGCAGCCAGACAAGGTCCCTTGGCTACGAGCAGTACTTC. It translates to CASSQTRSLGYEQYF.

This clonotype was detected only a few times. The chain carries TRBV12-3 or TRBV12-4 and TRBJ2-4; D might be TRBD1 (6 bases). Trimming stripped 3 bases from V and 0 bases from J, with 12 bases between. This CDR3 region has 16 residues. In nucleotides, the CDR3 is TGTGCCAGCAGTTTTCCAGGGGATCTAGCCAAAAACATTCAGTACTTC. This gives the protein CASSFPGDLAKNIQYF.

This clonotype was detected a few times. The chain links TRBV29-1 to TRBJ2-7; 7 bases map to TRBD1. This CDR3 contains 15 residues. J lost 3 bases, V lost 4 bases, and 12 bases had no gene match. The germline V gene has CDR1 SQVTM and CDR2 ANQGSEA. The CDR3 DNA follows: TGCAGCGTTGTGGATCGGAAAGGGGGCGACTACGAGCAGTACTTC. Its protein product is CSVVDRKGGDYEQYF.

This clonotype was observed once. The chain combines TRBV29-1 with TRBJ2-5; unclear D gene. The CDR3 is 13 residues long. V lost 2 bases and J lost 0, with 7 bases in between. The germline V gene encodes CDR1 SQVTM and CDR2 ANQGSEA. CDR3 sequence reads: CSVEPEYQETQYF. CDR3 sequence (DNA): TGCAGCGTTGAACCAGAATACCAAGAGACCCAGTACTTC.